The sequence of this T cell receptor beta chain was determined in a study of CD8 T cells in ankylosing spondylitis. Study-wide points: CD8+ cells made up the disease-linked clones, which were relatively rare in peripheral blood. Among TCR beta sequences, a motif of about 8 highly homologous variants appeared characteristic of ankylosing spondylitis blood. A number of the motif variants had already been described in reactive arthritis synovial fluid and blood. Disease-linked clones were reportedly significantly enriched in matched ankylosing spondylitis synovial fluid.

Using quantitative 5'-RACE with molecular barcodes, the authors made TCR beta libraries. TCRdb recomputed calls from the 5' RACE reads with MiXCR, one row per CDR3 protein. The table records some 400,000 distinct CDR3 sequences, approximately 20% of them present only once. This clonotype showed up just once. The target antigen is unknown. The receptor comes from a male donor with ankylosing spondylitis. The sample consisted of blood, either unsorted or a sorted T cell fraction (not recorded which).

The CDR3 DNA reads TGTGCCAGTAGTATGGGCGGGAGCCCTTTCAACGAGCAGTACTTC. This gives the protein CASSMGGSPFNEQYF. V usage is TRBV19 and J usage is TRBJ2-7; 7 nucleotides line up with TRBD2. Looked up from germline, CDR1 is LNHDA and CDR2 is SQIVND (reference sequence). V gave up 3 bases and J gave up 5 bases; unmatched junction bases: 10. CDR3 length: 15 residues.